This TCR beta chain emerged from a study of metastatic and nonmetastatic thyroid tumors. Study-wide context: Peripheral blood and tumor or nodule samples from malignant and benign thyroid patients were compared.

Turning to this clone: The antigen is undetermined.

Study-wide results and caveats: In both blood and tumor samples, TCR beta diversity was reported significantly higher for malignant than benign nodules.

All patients were treatment-naive before thyroid surgery. Source study methods: Built for papillary thyroid cancer, a distant-metastasis classifier drew on CDR3 differences across clinicopathological groups. TCRdb re-called the PCR reads with MiXCR. Clone size and V and J calls follow TCRdb, not the original study. The table includes tens of thousands of clones, roughly 25% detected once. The source is a female donor with papillary thyroid cancer or a benign thyroid nodule (not recorded which). Some clones in this sample may be carry-over from other donors' samples. The sequenced sample was blood.

CDR3 bases: TGTGCCAGCAGCTTAGATCAGGGAAACGTCGGGGAGCTGTTTTTT. Protein sequence: CASSLDQGNVGELFF. This sequence joins TRBV11-2 and TRBJ2-2; D is possibly TRBD1 (5 bases). CDR3 length: 15 amino acids. V was trimmed by 0 bases and J by 7 bases, leaving 12 bases between them. Germline lookup yields CDR1 SGHAT and CDR2 FQNNGV.